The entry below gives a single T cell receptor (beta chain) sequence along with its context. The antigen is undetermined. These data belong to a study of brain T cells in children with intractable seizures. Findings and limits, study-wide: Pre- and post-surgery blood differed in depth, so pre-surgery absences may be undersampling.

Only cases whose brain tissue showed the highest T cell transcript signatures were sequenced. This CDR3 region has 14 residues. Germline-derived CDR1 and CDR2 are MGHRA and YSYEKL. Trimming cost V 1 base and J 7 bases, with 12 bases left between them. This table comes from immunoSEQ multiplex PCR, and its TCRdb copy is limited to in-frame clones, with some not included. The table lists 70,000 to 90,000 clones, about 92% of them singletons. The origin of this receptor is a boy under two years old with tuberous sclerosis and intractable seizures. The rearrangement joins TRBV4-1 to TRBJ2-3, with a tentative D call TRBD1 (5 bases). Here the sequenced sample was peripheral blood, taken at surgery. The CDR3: CASSQGQGGNTQYF. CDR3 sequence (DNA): TGCGCCAGCAGCCAAGGGCAGGGCGGCAATACGCAGTATTTT.